This T cell receptor (beta chain) appears in the sequencing data of a study of cytomegalovirus exposure and HLA in healthy donors. Study-level points and caveats: Many donors shared some public TCRs, even though most TCR sequences were rare.

A note on this clone: Its antigen is currently unknown.

Clones were sequenced by immunoSEQ multiplex PCR, and TCRdb holds only the in-frame ones, with some missing. The sample shows 130,000 to 150,000 clones, roughly 87% of them seen only once. V was cut by 3 bases and J by 6 bases, with 17 bases left in between. Germline values: CDR1 MDHEN, CDR2 SYDVKM. CDR3 size: 15 residues. Source material: PBMCs. This chain joins TRBV28 and TRBJ1-1, with a tentative D call TRBD1 (6 bases). The source is a young woman in good health and CMV-seropositive. CDR3 nucleotide sequence: TGTGCCAGCAGTTTCCCCCGGCAGGGGCGCGCTGAAGCTTTCTTT. Translation gives CASSFPRQGRAEAFF.